The 10 T cell receptor beta chains below all came from one sample that was sequenced in a study of blood T cell repertoires in COVID-19. The assay was immunoSEQ multiplex PCR, and TCRdb's table has in-frame clones only and misses some. The sample yields roughly 200,000 clones, roughly 85% seen once. The sample taken for sequencing was peripheral blood. Source of these receptors: a human donor with active or convalescent COVID-19. The donor label of this sample is uncertain.

The chain employs TRBV7-2 and TRBJ1-4; 10 nucleotides match TRBD1. The germline gives CDR1 SGHTA, CDR2 FQGNSA. The CDR3 consists of 15 residues. V was pared by 8 bases and J by 5 bases, with 8 bases of the junction left unmatched. CDR3 bases: TGTGCCAGCCGAAAATCGGGACAGGGGAATGAAAAACTGTTTTTT. It codes for CASRKSGQGNEKLFF.

This clone was recorded a few times. The chain combines TRBV5-1 with TRBJ2-3, with TRBD2 matching 7 bases. The junction had 5 bases not matched to a gene; V was cut back by 7 bases and J by 0 bases. Germline V gene data show CDR1 as SGHRS and CDR2 as YFSETQ. The CDR3 sequence is 14 residues long. The CDR3 coding sequence is TGCGCCAGCGCCGGCGGGGGAAGCACAGATACGCAGTATTTT. Its protein is CASAGGGSTDTQYF.

This clone was recorded many times. J is TRBJ1-2 and V is TRBV20-1; D not certain. Between the trimmed V and J ends, which lost 8 bases and 4 bases, there was a span of 11 bases. This CDR3 is 11 amino acids long. The V gene's germline CDR1 is DFQATT and CDR2 SNEGSKA (reference sequence). CDR3: CSTPGGYGYTF. CDR3 coding DNA: TGCAGTACCCCAGGAGGCTATGGCTACACCTTC.

The chain recombines TRBV5-6 with TRBJ2-3, with D possibly being TRBD2 (5 bases). The CDR3 consists of 15 residues. Germline V lookup: CDR1 SGHDT, CDR2 YYEEEE. V lost 0 bases and J 2 bases, leaving 10 bases between the germline ends. This chain's CDR3 is CASSLVVATTDTQYF. In nucleotides, the CDR3 is TGTGCCAGCAGCTTGGTGGTAGCGACCACAGATACGCAGTATTTT.

The chain joins TRBV10-1 to TRBJ1-6; maybe TRBD1 (5 bases). The ends were cut back, 5 bases at V and 10 bases at J, with 15 bases in the middle. CDR1 and CDR2 (germline): WNHNN, SYGVQD (reference sequence). The CDR3 contains 14 residues. CDR3 sequence (DNA): TGCGCCAGCAGTCCGCGGCAGGGTGGATCACCCCTCCACTTT. This encodes CASSPRQGGSPLHF.

The V call is TRBV18, the J call TRBJ2-1; D is uncertain. Germline CDR1 is KGHSH and CDR2 is LQKENI. The CDR3 extends over 17 amino acids. Deletions cut 3 bases from V and 0 bases from J, with 15 bases between. CDR3 in amino acids: CASSPPFLPSSYNEQFF. The CDR3 region has the DNA TGTGCCAGCTCACCGCCTTTTCTCCCGAGCTCCTACAATGAGCAGTTCTTC. The full variable domain, rest sourced from reference TRBV18 and TRBJ2-1, is NAGVMQNPRHLVRRRGQEARLRCSPMKGHSHVYWYRQLPEEGLKFMVYLQKENIIDESGMPKERFSAEFPKEGPSILRIQQVVRGDSAAYFCASSPPFLPSSYNEQFFGPGTRLTVL.

V and J are TRBV6-4 and TRBJ2-2; 14 positions match TRBD2. Trimming at V came to 6 bases and at J to 2 bases, leaving 2 bases not matched to a gene. The germline gives CDR1 MRHNA, CDR2 SNTAGT. The CDR3 has 16 residues. CDR3 in amino acids: CASSGTSGGNTGELFF. Written as DNA, the CDR3 is TGTGCCAGCAGCGGGACTAGCGGGGGTAACACCGGGGAGCTGTTTTTT.

The chain carries TRBV7-9 and TRBJ2-3, with D perhaps matching TRBD1 (6 bases). Trimming stripped 5 bases from V and 2 bases from J, with 14 bases between. The germline CDR1 and CDR2 sequences are SEHNR and FQNEAQ (reference sequence). The CDR3 runs to 15 residues. The CDR3 sequence is CASSPDTGTTDTQYF. DNA of the CDR3: TGTGCCAGCAGCCCAGACACAGGGACCACAGATACGCAGTATTTT.

V usage is TRBV19 and J usage is TRBJ1-5; TRBD1 aligns across 9 bases. The CDR3 is 16 residues long. Germline values: CDR1 LNHDA, CDR2 SQIVND (reference sequence). J was trimmed by 1 base and V by 5 bases; bases with no gene match: 6. DNA of the CDR3: TGTGCCAGTAGTCCCCTACAGGGGGCCAGCAATCAGCCCCAGCATTTT. This sequence encodes CASSPLQGASNQPQHF.

This clone was found once. The V call is TRBV4-3, the J call TRBJ1-1; tentatively, D is TRBD1 (6 bases). From germline, CDR1 is LGHNA and CDR2 YSLEER. With 0 bases removed from V and 8 bases from J, the gap between germline ends came to 13 bases. This CDR3 spans 14 amino acids. The DNA of the CDR3 is TGCGCCAGCAGCCAAGATCCTGACAGGACCGAAGCTTTCTTT. It encodes CASSQDPDRTEAFF.